Given below is one TCR beta chain in context. No antigen is known for it. No base quality information exists; no much larger clone differs at one position. Via the germline V gene (reference sequence), CDR1 is SEHNR and CDR2 FQNEAQ. From its cysteine to its phenylalanine, the CDR3 spans 13 amino acids. The DNA shown is the 39-base CDR3, in frame from base 1. V and J lose 4 bases and 10 bases, and a span of 14 bases separates them. The record originates from a study of control samples from healthy donors and cancer patients (dated by TCRdb to 2020 to 2022). The protocol used for the library was the immunoSEQ multiplex PCR assay. TCRdb took over this immuneACCESS table, retaining in-frame rearrangements with V and J assigned. Such tables are incomplete; in checked studies, under half of the missing clones stem from an unresolved V gene, and the remainder is unexplained. This sample lists over 120,000 clones; 91% were detected once. Under 4% of the sample rests with the top ten.

The sequence came from a man between 25 and 39 years old in good health. Sequenced: blood. The rearranged chain carries TRBV7-9 and TRBJ1-5; there is no confident call for the D gene. The CDR3 region: CASSSARDRPQHF. The nucleotide sequence is given as TGTGCCAGCAGCTCAGCCCGGGATCGACCCCAGCATTTT.